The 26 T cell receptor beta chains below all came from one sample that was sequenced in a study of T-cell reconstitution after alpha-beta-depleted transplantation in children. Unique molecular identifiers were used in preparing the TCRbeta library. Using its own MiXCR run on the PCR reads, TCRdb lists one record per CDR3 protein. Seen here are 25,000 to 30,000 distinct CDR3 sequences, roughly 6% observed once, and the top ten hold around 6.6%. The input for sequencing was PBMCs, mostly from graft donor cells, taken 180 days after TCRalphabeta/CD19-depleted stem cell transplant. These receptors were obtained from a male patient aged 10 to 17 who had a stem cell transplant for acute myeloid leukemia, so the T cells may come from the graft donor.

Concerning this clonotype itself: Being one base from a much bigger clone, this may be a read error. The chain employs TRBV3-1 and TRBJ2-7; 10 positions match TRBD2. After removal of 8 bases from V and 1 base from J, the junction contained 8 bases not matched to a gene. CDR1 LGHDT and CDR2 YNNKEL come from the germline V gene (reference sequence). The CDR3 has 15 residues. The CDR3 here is CASCLGLAESYEQYF. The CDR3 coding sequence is TGTGCCAGCTGTCTCGGACTAGCGGAATCCTACGAGCAGTACTTC.

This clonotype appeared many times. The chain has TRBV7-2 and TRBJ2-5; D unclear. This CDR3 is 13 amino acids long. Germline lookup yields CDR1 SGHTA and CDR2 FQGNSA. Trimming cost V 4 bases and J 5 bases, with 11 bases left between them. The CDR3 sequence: CASSSDPGETQYF. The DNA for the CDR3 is TGTGCCAGCAGCTCGGACCCCGGGGAGACCCAGTACTTC.

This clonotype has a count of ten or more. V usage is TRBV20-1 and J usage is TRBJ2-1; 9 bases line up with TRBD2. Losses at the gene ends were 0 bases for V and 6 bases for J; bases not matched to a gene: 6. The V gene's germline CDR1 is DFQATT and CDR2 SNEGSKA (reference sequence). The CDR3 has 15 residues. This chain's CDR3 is CSARDIAGEGNEQFF. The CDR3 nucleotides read TGCAGTGCTAGAGATATAGCGGGAGAAGGCAATGAGCAGTTCTTC.

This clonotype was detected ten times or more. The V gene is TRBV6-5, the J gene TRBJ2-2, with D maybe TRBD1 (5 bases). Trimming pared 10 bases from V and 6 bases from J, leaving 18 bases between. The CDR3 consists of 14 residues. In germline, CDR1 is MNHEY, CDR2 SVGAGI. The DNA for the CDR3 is TGTGCCACTCAGACGGCTACAGGTTCCGGGGAGCTGTTTTTT. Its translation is CATQTATGSGELFF.

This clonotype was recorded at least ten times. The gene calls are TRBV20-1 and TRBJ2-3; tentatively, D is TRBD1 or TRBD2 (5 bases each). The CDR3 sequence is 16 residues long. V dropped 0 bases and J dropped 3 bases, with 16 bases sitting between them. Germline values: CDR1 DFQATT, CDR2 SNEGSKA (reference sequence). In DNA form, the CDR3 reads TGCAGTGCTAGAGATGGTGGGGGAGCGGTGACAGATACGCAGTATTTT. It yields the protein CSARDGGGAVTDTQYF.

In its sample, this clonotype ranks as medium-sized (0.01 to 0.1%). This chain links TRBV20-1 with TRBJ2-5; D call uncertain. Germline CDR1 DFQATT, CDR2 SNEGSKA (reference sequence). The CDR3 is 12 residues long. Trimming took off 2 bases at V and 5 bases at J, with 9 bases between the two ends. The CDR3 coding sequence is TGCAGTGCTAGAAGCGTTAGGGAGACCCAGTACTTC. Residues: CSARSVRETQYF.

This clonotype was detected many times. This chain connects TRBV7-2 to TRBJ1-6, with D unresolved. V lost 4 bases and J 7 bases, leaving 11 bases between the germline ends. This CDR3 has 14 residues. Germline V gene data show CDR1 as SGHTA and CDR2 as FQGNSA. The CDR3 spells CASSSILGNSPLHF. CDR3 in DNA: TGTGCCAGCAGCTCAATCCTGGGGAATTCACCCCTCCACTTT.

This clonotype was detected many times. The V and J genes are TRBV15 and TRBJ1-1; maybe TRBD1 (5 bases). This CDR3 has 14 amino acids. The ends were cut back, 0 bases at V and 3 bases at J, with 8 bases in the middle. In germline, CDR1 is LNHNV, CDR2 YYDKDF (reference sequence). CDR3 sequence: CATSRDWGYTEAFF. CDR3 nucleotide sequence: TGTGCCACCAGCAGAGATTGGGGCTACACTGAAGCTTTCTTT.

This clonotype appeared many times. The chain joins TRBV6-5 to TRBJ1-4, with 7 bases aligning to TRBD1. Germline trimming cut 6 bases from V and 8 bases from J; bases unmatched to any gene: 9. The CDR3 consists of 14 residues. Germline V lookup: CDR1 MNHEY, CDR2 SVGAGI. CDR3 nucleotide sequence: TGTGCCAGCAGGACAGGGACAAGAGGGGAAAAACTGTTTTTT. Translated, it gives CASRTGTRGEKLFF.

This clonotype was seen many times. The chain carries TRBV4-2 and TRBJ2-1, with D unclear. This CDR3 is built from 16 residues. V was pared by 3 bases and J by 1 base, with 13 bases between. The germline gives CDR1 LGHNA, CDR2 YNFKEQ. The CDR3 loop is CASSHPRSGSYNEQFF. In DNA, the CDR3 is TGTGCCAGCAGCCACCCTAGGAGTGGGTCCTACAATGAGCAGTTCTTC.

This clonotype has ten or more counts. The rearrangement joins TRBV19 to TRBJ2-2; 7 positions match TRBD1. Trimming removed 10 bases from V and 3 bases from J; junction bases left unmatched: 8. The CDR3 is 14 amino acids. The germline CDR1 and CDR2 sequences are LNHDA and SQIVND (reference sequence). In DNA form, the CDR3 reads TGTGCCATCAGGGACAGTGCCCACACCGGGGAGCTGTTTTTT. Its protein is CAIRDSAHTGELFF.

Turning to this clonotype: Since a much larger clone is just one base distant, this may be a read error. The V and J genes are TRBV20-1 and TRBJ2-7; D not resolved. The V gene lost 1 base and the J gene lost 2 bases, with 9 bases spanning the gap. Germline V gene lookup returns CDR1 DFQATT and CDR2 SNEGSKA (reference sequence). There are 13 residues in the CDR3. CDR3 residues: CSARVARAYEQYF. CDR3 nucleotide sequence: TGCAGTGCTAGAGTCGCGCGAGCCTACGAGCAGTACTTC.

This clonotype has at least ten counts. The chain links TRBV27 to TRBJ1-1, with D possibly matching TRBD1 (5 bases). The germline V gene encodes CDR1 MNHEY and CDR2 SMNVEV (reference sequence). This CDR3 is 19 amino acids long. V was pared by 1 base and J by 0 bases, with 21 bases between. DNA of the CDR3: TGTGCCAGCAGTTTATGGATCCCGAGGAGGGGTCCGATGAACACTGAAGCTTTCTTT. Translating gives CASSLWIPRRGPMNTEAFF.

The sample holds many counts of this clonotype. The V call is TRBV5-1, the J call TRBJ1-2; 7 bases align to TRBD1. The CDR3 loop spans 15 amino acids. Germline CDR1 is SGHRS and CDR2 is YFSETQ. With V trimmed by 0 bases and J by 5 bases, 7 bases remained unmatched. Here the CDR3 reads CASSLVQGTDYGYTF. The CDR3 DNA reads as TGCGCCAGCAGCTTGGTACAGGGGACCGATTATGGCTACACCTTC.

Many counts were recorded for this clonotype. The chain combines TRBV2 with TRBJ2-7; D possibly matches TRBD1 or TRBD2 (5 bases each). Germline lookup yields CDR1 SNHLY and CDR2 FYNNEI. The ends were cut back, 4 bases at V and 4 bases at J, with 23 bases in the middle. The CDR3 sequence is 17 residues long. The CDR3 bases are TGTGCCAGCAGTGCCACCCTGCCCGGGACGGTCGGATACGAGCAGTACTTC. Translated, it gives CASSATLPGTVGYEQYF.

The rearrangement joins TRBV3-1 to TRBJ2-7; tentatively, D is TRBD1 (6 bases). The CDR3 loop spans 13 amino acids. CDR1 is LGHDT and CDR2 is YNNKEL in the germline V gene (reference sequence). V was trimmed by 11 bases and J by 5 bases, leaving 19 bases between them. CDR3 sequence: CASSKSEGDEQYF. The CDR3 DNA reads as TGTGCCTCCTCCAAGAGTGAGGGGGACGAGCAGTACTTC.

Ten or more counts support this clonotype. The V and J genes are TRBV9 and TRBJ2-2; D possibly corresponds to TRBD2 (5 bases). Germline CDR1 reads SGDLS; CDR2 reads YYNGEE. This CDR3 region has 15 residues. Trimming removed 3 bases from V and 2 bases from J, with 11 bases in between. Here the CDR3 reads CASSGAGLNTGELFF. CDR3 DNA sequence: TGTGCCAGCAGCGGGGCGGGTCTCAACACCGGGGAGCTGTTTTTT. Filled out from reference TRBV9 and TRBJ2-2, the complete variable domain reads DSGVTQTPKHLITATGQRVTLRCSPRSGDLSVYWYQQSLDQGLQFLIQYYNGEERAKGNILERFSAQQFPDLHSELNLSSLELGDSALYFCASSGAGLNTGELFFGEGSRLTVL.

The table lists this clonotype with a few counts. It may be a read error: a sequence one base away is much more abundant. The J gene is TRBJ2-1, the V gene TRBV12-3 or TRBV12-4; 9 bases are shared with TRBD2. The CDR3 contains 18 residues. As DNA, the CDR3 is TGTGCCTGCAGTTTTAGGCGGGGGGGCCGAGGACCCTACAATGAGCAGTTCTTC. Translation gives CACSFRRGGRGPYNEQFF.

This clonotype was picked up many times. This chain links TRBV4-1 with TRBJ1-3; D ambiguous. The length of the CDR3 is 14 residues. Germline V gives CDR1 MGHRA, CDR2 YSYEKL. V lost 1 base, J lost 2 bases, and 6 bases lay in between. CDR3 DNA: TGCGCCAGCAGCCAAGGAGCCCCTGGAAACACCATATATTTT. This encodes CASSQGAPGNTIYF.

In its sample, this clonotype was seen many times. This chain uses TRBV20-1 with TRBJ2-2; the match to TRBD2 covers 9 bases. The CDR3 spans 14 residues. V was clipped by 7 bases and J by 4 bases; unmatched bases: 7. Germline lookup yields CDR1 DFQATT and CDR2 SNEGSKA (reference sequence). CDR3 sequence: CSVPSGIGTGELFF. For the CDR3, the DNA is TGCAGTGTCCCTAGCGGGATCGGCACCGGGGAGCTGTTTTTT.

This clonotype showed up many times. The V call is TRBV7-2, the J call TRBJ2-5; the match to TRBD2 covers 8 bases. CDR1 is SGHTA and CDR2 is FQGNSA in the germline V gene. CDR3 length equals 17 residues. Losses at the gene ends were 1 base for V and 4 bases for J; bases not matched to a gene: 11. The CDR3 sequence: CASSLGSPPGGRETQYF. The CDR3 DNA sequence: TGTGCCAGCAGCTTAGGTAGCCCCCCGGGAGGGCGAGAGACCCAGTACTTC.

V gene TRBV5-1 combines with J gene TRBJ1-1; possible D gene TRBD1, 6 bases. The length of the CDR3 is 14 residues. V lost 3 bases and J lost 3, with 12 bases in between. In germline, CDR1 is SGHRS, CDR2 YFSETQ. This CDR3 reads CASSYRVGYTEAFF. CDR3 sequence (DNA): TGCGCCAGCAGCTACAGGGTAGGGTACACTGAAGCTTTCTTT.

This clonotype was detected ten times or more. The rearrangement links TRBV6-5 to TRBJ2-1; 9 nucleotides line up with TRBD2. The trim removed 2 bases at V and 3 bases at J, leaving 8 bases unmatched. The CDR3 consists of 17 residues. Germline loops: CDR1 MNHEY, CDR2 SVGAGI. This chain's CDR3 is CASSYPCGGADYNEQFF. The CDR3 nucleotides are TGTGCCAGCAGTTACCCATGCGGGGGGGCGGACTACAATGAGCAGTTCTTC.

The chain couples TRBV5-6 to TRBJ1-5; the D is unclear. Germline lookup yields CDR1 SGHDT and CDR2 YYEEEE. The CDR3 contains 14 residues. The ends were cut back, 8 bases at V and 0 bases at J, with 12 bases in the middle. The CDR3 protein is CARGLGSSNQPQHF. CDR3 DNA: TGTGCCAGGGGCCTCGGATCTAGCAATCAGCCCCAGCATTTT.

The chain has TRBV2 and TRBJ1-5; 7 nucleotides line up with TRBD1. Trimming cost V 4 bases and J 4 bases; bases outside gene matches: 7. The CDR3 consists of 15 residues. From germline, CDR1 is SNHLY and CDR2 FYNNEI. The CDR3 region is CASSGTTGNNQPQHF. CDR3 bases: TGTGCCAGCAGTGGGACGACAGGGAATAATCAGCCCCAGCATTTT.

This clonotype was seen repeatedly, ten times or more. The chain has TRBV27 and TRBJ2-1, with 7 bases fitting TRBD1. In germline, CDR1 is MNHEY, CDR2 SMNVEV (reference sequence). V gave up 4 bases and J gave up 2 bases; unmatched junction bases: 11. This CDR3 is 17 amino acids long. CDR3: CASSSSRGGRAYNEQFF. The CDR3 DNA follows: TGTGCCAGCAGTTCCAGCCGAGGGGGCAGAGCCTACAATGAGCAGTTCTTC.